This TCR beta chain was observed in a study of blood T cell repertoires in COVID-19. The CDR3 runs 17 residues. V lost 4 bases, J lost 1 base, and 18 bases lay in between. Germline V gene data show CDR1 as SGHTA and CDR2 as FQGNSA. The data were produced by immunoSEQ multiplex PCR, yet TCRdb's version contains in-frame clones alone and is incomplete. Altogether more than 85,000 clones are present, nearly 90% being singletons, with the ten largest covering around 6.5%. Sequencing was done on a sample of peripheral blood. The receptor comes from a woman aged 55-70 years with acute or convalescent COVID-19. This chain links TRBV7-2 with TRBJ2-3; a weak D match, TRBD1 (6 bases). CDR3 protein: CASSSYGGWPGTDTQYF. The CDR3 DNA is TGTGCCAGCAGCTCCTATGGGGGCTGGCCTGGCACAGATACGCAGTATTTT.